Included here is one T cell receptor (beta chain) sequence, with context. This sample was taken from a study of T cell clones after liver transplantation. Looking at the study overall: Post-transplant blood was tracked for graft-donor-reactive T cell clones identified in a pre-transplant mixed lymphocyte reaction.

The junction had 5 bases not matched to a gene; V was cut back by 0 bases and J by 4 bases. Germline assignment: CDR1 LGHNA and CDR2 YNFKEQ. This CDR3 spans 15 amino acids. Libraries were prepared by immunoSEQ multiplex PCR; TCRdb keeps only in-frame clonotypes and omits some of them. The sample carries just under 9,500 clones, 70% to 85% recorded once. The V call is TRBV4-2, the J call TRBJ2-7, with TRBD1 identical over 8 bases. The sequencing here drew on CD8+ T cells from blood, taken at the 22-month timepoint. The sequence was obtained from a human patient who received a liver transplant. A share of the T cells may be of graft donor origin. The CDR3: CASSQDPGGQYEQYF. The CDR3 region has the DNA TGTGCCAGCAGCCAAGACCCAGGGGGCCAGTACGAGCAGTACTTC.